This T cell receptor beta chain is drawn from a study of CD8 T cells in ankylosing spondylitis. Study results and caveats: A TCR beta motif made of under 10 highly homologous variants seemed typical of ankylosing spondylitis blood.

V shed 6 bases and J 2 bases; nucleotides not matched to a gene: 4. The CDR3 contains 14 residues. One entry per CDR3 protein results from TCRdb running MiXCR on the 5' RACE reads. The data hold fewer than 500,000 distinct CDR3 sequences, with 20% to 30% observed a single time. This clonotype was observed a few times. Its antigen is as yet unknown. The sequenced sample consisted of blood, either unsorted or a sorted T cell fraction (not recorded which). The sequence came from a male donor with ankylosing spondylitis. The chain joins TRBV12-3 or TRBV12-4 to TRBJ2-3; 8 bases agree with TRBD2. This chain's CDR3 is CASRIGLATDTQYF. In DNA, the CDR3 is TGTGCCAGCAGAATTGGACTAGCCACAGATACGCAGTATTTT.